These T cell receptor beta chains were read from a single sample in a study of T cell changes during pregnancy in multiple sclerosis. Sequenced by immunoSEQ multiplex PCR; TCRdb stores in-frame clones only, minus some. Of about 34,000 clones listed, approximately 90% are singletons. The sequenced sample was CD8+ T cells from peripheral blood mononuclear cells, obtained in the third trimester of pregnancy. The origin of the receptors is a female donor with multiple sclerosis, enrolled in a pregnancy study. Each CDR3 is given with its conserved first and last residue. Only part of the rows carry a size: once, few, many, or a class if the clone is expanded.

j_call clone_size v_call cdr3_aa
TRBJ1-5 . TRBV5-6 CASSWGTGSNQPQHF
TRBJ1-2 . TRBV7-8 CASSLYAVGEGWVLGYTF
TRBJ2-2 . TRBV11-2 CASSLVESGGAGFPGELFF
TRBJ1-1 many TRBV6-6 CASSYEVGGTEAFF
TRBJ1-6 . TRBV19 CASSWTVGENSPLHF
TRBJ1-1 . TRBV27 CASSGTGGSTEAFF
TRBJ2-1 once TRBV30 CARTGGSDNEQFF
TRBJ1-2 . TRBV30 CAWTTGGRNYGYTF
TRBJ1-2 . TRBV9 CASSPSPGAQALYGYTF
TRBJ2-1 . TRBV11-2 CASSPSPSNEQFF
TRBJ2-5 . TRBV9 CASSVEHFQETQYF
TRBJ1-3 . TRBV4-1 CASSQEAVLNSGNTIYF
TRBJ2-3 . TRBV10-3 CAISGLVEDTQYF
TRBJ1-4 once TRBV18 CASSSSGESEKLFF
TRBJ2-7 . TRBV10-3 CATDAGTGHYEQYF
TRBJ1-2 . TRBV7-2 CASSLGGSTQGIYGYTF
TRBJ1-1 . TRBV11-2 CASSATGQTNTEAFF
TRBJ1-1 . TRBV15 CATSRDSRGAFF
TRBJ2-5 . TRBV11-2 CASSLTGGAEETQYF
TRBJ1-1 . TRBV14 CASSPSRGEREAFF
TRBJ2-1 few TRBV6-4 CASSVKAGGINEQFF
TRBJ2-7 . TRBV7-2 CASSLGAGGQYEQYF
TRBJ2-1 . TRBV19 CASKSHLAGGSGEQFF
TRBJ2-1 . TRBV6-1 CASSDRTEWNEQFF
TRBJ1-2 . TRBV9 CASSGTGSNYGYTF
TRBJ2-3 . TRBV4-1 CASSQGTSGSTDTQYF
TRBJ2-7 . TRBV5-8 CASSLARTAYEQYF
TRBJ2-3 . TRBV2 CAGQDGPRTDTQYF
TRBJ2-1 . TRBV4-1 CASSQDLAGGYNEQFF
TRBJ1-2 . TRBV27 CASSFSGSGYGYTF
TRBJ2-7 . TRBV5-4 CASSPAGTLTYEQYF
TRBJ1-1 . TRBV7-9 CASTTTQGAFTEAFF
TRBJ2-1 . TRBV7-2 CASSPSFDEQFF
TRBJ2-7 . TRBV5-4 CASSNVPRRGTHDEQYF
TRBJ1-2 . TRBV11-3 CASSPTGGIGGYHGYTF
TRBJ2-1 medium-sized TRBV4-3 CASSQEEGSYNEQFF
TRBJ1-1 once TRBV7-7 CASSLGRNTEAFF
TRBJ2-3 . TRBV5-6 CASSLGVGGTDTQYF
TRBJ2-3 . TRBV10-3 CAIRLTSGGGRTQYF
TRBJ1-5 . TRBV6-5 CASSYDSGANQPQHF
TRBJ2-7 . TRBV29-1 CSVQAGVYEQYF